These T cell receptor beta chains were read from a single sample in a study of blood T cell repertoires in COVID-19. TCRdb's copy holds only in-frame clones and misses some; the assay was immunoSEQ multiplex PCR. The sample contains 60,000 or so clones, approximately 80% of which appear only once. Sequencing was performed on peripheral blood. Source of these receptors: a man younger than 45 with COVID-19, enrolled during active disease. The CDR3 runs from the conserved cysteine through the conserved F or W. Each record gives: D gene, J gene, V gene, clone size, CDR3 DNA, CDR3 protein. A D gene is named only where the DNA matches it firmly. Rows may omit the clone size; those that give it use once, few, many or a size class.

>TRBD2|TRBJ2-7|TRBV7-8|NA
TGTGCCAGCAGCTTAGACACTAGCGCCTGGGCCTACGAGCAGTACTTC
CASSLDTSAWAYEQYF
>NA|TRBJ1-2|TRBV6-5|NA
TGTGCCAGCAGTCCTACGGTGGAGGGGGGCTACACCTTC
CASSPTVEGGYTF
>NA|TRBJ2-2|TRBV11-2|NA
TGTGCCAGCAGCCCCAGGGCAGTCACCGGGGAGCTGTTTTTT
CASSPRAVTGELFF
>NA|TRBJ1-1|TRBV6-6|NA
TGTGCCAGCAGTTACACCTTGGCCACTGAAGCTTTCTTT
CASSYTLATEAFF
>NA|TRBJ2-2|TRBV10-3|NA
TGTGCCATCAGTGAGGGACAGCAGAACACCGGGGAGCTGTTTTTT
CAISEGQQNTGELFF
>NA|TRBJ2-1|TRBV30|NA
TGTGCCTGGAGACTTGAGCGGGCCTACAATGAGCAGTTCTTC
CAWRLERAYNEQFF
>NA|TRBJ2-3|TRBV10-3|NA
TGTGCCATCAGTGAGTCGGAGTTTTCAAACACAGATACGCAGTATTTT
CAISESEFSNTDTQYF
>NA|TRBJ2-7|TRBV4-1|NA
TGCGCCAGCAGCCAAGAAACAGGGACCTACGAGCAGTACTTC
CASSQETGTYEQYF
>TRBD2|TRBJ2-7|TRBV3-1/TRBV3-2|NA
TGTGCCAGCGGAATTAGCGGGAGATACGAGCAGTACTTC
CASGISGRYEQYF
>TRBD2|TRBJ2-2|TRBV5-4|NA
TGTGCCAGCAGACTAGCGGGAGCGACCGGGGAGCTGTTTTTT
CASRLAGATGELFF
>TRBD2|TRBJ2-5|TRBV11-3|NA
TGTGCCAGCAGCTCAAAGACTAGCGGGAGTGGGGAGACCCAGTACTTC
CASSSKTSGSGETQYF
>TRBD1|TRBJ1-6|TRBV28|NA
TGTGCCAGCTGTCCAGGGGGGAGCTATTCACCCCTCCACTTT
CASCPGGSYSPLHF
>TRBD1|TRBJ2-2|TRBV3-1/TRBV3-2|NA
TGTGCCAGCAGCCAATCCGGGACAGGTCCCCCTCCATACACCGGGGAGCTGTTTTTT
CASSQSGTGPPPYTGELFF
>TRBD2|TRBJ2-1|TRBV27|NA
TGTGCCAGCAGCACGACTAGCGGGGCAAATACCTACAATGAGCAGTTCTTC
CASSTTSGANTYNEQFF
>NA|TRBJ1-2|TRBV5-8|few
TGTGCCAGCAGCTTGACGGTCTCGCCAGGGCTCAACTATGGCTACACCTTC
CASSLTVSPGLNYGYTF